The text below deals with one T cell receptor beta chain. Its antigen is unknown. Treatment meaning: some 20 received Ad26.COV2.S at low or high dose, single or two shots; 5 received placebo; per-sample allocation not given. Specimens were obtained on day 63 following the first vaccine or placebo injection. This entry comes from a study of Ad26.COV2.S vaccination and SARS-CoV-2 variants. Study conclusions and caveats: Spike-specific TCR breadth was greater in vaccine than placebo recipients.

The CDR3 covers 15 residues. Trimming shortened V by 0 bases and J by 0 bases, and 9 bases separated the two germline ends. CDR1 and CDR2 from the germline V gene are SGHNT and YYREEE (reference sequence). Clones were read by immunoSEQ multiplex PCR, and TCRdb kept only the in-frame ones, dropping some. Among 300,000 to 500,000 clones listed, 70% to 90% were seen once. The V gene is TRBV5-4, the J gene TRBJ1-1; D is perhaps TRBD1 (6 bases). Sequencing used peripheral blood, obtained in a trial of Ad26.COV2.S vaccine versus placebo. The sequence was collected from a person aged 18-65 years who received the Ad26.COV2.S COVID-19 vaccine or a placebo. The CDR3 loop is CASSLVQGMNTEAFF. The CDR3 region has the DNA TGTGCCAGCAGCTTGGTCCAGGGGATGAACACTGAAGCTTTCTTT.